This T cell receptor (beta chain) was sequenced for a study of shared clonotypes between healthy human individuals. This clone occurred a few times. Its antigen is currently unknown. V lost 1 base and J 0 bases, leaving 16 bases between the germline ends. CDR3 size: 17 residues. Germline V gene lookup returns CDR1 MDHEN and CDR2 SYDVKM. Samples underwent the assay at deep level. TCRdb keeps only in-frame clones here, not all; method: immunoSEQ multiplex PCR. In the table there are 110,000 or so clones, about 63% of which are singletons. Study results and limitations: Naive CD4 clonotypes were shared across a few donors at about 5.3%.

Sequencing was done on a sample of memory CD8+ T cells sorted from blood. Subset in this sample: CD45RO+ cells pooled with CCR7-negative TemRA cells. This receptor was identified in a woman in her 30s in good health. The chain recombines TRBV28 with TRBJ2-7; D is unresolved. CDR3 amino acids: CASSLLGSEGLSYEQYF. The CDR3 region has the DNA TGTGCCAGCAGTTTATTAGGCAGCGAAGGCCTCTCCTACGAGCAGTACTTC.